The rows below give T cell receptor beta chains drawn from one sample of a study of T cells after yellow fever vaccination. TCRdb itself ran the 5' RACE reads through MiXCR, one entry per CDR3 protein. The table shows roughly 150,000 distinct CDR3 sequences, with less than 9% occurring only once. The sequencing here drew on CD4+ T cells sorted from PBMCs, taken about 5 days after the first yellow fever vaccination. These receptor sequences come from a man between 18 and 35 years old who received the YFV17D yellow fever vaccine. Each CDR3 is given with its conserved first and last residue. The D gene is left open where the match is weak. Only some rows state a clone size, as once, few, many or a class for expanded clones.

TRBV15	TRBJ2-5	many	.	CATSNGIRETQYF	TGTGCCACCAGCAATGGGATTCGGGAGACCCAGTACTTC
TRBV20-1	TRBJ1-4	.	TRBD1	CSARDPGQGDEKLFF	TGCAGTGCTAGAGACCCGGGACAGGGGGATGAAAAACTGTTTTTT
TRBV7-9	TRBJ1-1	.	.	CASSLRAGDPEAFF	TGTGCCAGCAGTCTTAGGGCGGGAGACCCTGAAGCTTTCTTT
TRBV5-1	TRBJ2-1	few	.	CASSLWESEQFF	TGCGCCAGCAGCTTGTGGGAAAGTGAGCAGTTCTTC
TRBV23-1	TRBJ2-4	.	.	CASPLRGENIQYF	TGCGCCAGCCCCCTTCGGGGAGAGAACATTCAGTACTTC
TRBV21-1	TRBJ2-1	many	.	CASSTRIGNEQFF	TGTGCCAGCAGCACCAGAATCGGCAATGAGCAGTTCTTC
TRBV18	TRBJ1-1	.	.	CASSFAGENTEAFF	TGTGCCAGCTCATTTGCTGGAGAGAACACTGAAGCTTTCTTT
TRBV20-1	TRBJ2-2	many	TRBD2	CSARGLAGVGGELFF	TGCAGTGCACGGGGACTAGCGGGGGTAGGCGGGGAGCTGTTTTTT
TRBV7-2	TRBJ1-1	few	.	CASKSYTNTEAFF	TGTGCCAGCAAATCCTACACGAACACTGAAGCTTTCTTT
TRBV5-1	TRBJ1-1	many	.	CASSFEGRGTEAFF	TGCGCCAGCAGCTTTGAGGGCCGAGGCACTGAAGCTTTCTTT
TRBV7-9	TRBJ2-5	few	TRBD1	CASRDWDSQPGPQYF	TGTGCCAGCAGGGACTGGGACAGCCAACCAGGCCCCCAGTACTTC
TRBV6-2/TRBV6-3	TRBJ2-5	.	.	CASSSIGTSRETQYF	TGTGCCAGCAGTTCAATCGGAACTAGCCGGGAGACCCAGTACTTC
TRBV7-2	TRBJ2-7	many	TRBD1	CASSPTGLVAYEQYF	TGTGCCAGCAGCCCGACAGGGCTCGTCGCCTACGAGCAGTACTTC
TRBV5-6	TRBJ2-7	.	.	CASSFGLQGADEQYF	TGTGCCAGCAGCTTCGGACTTCAGGGAGCGGACGAGCAGTACTTC
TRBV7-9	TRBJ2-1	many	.	CASSLAGGLSYNEQFF	TGTGCCAGCAGCTTAGCGGGGGGGCTCTCCTACAATGAGCAGTTCTTC
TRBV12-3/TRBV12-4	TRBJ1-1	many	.	CASSFGANTEAFF	TGTGCCAGCAGTTTCGGGGCGAACACTGAAGCTTTCTTT
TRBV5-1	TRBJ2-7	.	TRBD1	CASSPLGTGGVKWDF	TGCGCCAGCAGCCCCTTGGGGACAGGGGGCGTCAAGTGGGACTTC
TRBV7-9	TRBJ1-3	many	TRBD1	CASSFTGAGNTIYF	TGTGCCAGCAGCTTTACAGGGGCTGGAAACACCATATATTTT
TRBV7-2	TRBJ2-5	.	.	CASSLPWAGMGETQYF	TGTGCCAGCAGCCTCCCCTGGGCAGGGATGGGAGAGACCCAGTACTTC
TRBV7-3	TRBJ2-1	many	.	CASSLMDYNEQFF	TGTGCCAGCAGCTTAATGGACTACAATGAGCAGTTCTTC